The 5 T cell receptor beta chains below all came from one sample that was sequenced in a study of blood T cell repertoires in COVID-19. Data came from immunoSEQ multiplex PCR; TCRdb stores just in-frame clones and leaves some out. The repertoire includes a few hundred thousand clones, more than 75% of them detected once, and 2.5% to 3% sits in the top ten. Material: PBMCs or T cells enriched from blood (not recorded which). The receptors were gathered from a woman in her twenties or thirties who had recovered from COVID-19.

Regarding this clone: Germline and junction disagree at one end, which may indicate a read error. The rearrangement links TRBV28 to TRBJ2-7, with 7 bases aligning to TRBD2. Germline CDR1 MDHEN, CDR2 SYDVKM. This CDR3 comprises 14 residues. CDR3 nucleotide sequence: TGTGCCAGCAGCCTAGGCGGGAGCTCCAACGAGCAGTACTTC. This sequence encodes CASSLGGSSNEQYF.

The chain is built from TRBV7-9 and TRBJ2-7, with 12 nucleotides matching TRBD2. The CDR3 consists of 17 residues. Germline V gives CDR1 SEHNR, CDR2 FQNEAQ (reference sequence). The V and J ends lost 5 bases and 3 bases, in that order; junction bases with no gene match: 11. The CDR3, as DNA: TGTGCCAGCAGCCCAGGGACTAGCGGGTGGAAAAGCTACGAGCAGTACTTC. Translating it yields CASSPGTSGWKSYEQYF.

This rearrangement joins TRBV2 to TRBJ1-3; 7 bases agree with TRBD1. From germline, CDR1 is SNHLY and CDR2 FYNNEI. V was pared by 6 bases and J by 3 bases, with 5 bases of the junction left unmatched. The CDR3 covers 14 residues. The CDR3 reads CASSVDRVGNTIYF. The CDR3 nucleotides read TGTGCCAGCAGCGTTGACAGGGTTGGAAACACCATATATTTT.

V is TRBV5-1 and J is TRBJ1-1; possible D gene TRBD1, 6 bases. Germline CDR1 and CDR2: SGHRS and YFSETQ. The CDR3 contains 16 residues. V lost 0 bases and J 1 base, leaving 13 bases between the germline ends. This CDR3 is CASSLGPDRPNTEAFF. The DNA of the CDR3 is TGCGCCAGCAGCTTGGGGCCCGACAGGCCGAACACTGAAGCTTTCTTT. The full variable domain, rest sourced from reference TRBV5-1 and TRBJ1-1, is KAGVTQTPRYLIKTRGQQVTLSCSPISGHRSVSWYQQTPGQGLQFLFEYFSETQRNKGNFPGRFSGRQFSNSRSEMNVSTLELGDSALYLCASSLGPDRPNTEAFFGQGTRLTVV.

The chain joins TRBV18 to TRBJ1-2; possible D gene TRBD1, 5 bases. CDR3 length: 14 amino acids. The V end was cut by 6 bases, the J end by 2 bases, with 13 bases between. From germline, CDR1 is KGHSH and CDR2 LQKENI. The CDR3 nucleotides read TGTGCCAGCTCTGATAGGGGTCGAAACTATGGCTACACCTTC. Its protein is CASSDRGRNYGYTF.